One and the same sample provided the 32 T cell receptor beta chains below, sequenced in a study of blood T cell repertoires in COVID-19. Data came from immunoSEQ multiplex PCR; TCRdb stores just in-frame clones and leaves some out. The sample consists of 220,000 or so clones, approximately 90% of them appearing once. Sample: PBMCs or T cells enriched from blood (not recorded which). The receptors were gathered from a man aged 50-60 years who had been exposed to COVID-19.

This chain connects TRBV7-9 to TRBJ2-5, with a weak D call TRBD1 (5 bases). This CDR3 is 15 amino acids long. Germline lookup yields CDR1 SEHNR and CDR2 FQNEAQ (reference sequence). V was clipped by 5 bases and J by 2 bases, with 15 bases between them. CDR3 nucleotides: TGTGCCAGCAGCCACATCACAAGGGGACAAGAGACCCAGTACTTC. It specifies CASSHITRGQETQYF. Supplemented by reference TRBV7-9 and TRBJ2-5, the full variable domain reads DTGVSQNPRHKITKRGQNVTFRCDPISEHNRLYWYRQTLGQGPEFLTYFQNEAQLEKSRLLSDRFSAERPKGSFSTLEIQRTEQGDSAMYLCASSHITRGQETQYFGPGTRLLVL.

The V call is TRBV7-9, the J call TRBJ1-4, with D perhaps matching TRBD1 (6 bases). The CDR3 length is 16 residues. Germline CDR1 reads SEHNR; CDR2 reads FQNEAQ (reference sequence). Trimming shortened V by 2 bases and J by 8 bases, and 18 bases separated the two germline ends. The CDR3 spells CASSLSRTAELEKLFF. CDR3 DNA: TGTGCCAGCAGCTTATCCCGGACAGCCGAACTAGAAAAACTGTTTTTT.

This clone was detected once. This sequence joins TRBV5-5 and TRBJ1-2; 7 nucleotides agree with TRBD1. CDR3 length: 15 amino acids. Looked up from germline, CDR1 is SGHKS and CDR2 is YYEKEE (reference sequence). Losses at the gene ends were 4 bases for V and 5 bases for J; bases not matched to a gene: 11. The CDR3: CASSHMDRPIYGYTF. The DNA of the CDR3 is TGTGCCAGCAGCCACATGGACAGGCCGATTTATGGCTACACCTTC.

The J gene is TRBJ2-1, the V gene TRBV5-1; 9 bases are a match to TRBD1. Germline lookup yields CDR1 SGHRS and CDR2 YFSETQ. CDR3 length equals 15 residues. J was trimmed by 3 bases and V by 4 bases; bases with no gene match: 5. The CDR3 here is CASSEQGAGYNEQFF. The CDR3 DNA is TGCGCCAGCAGCGAACAGGGGGCAGGCTACAATGAGCAGTTCTTC.

This CDR3 reads CASSGGQGKNSPLHF. DNA for the CDR3: TGCGCCAGCAGCGGGGGACAGGGGAAGAATTCACCCCTCCACTTT. The gene calls are TRBV5-1 and TRBJ1-6; TRBD1 matches 10 bases. The CDR3 spans 15 residues. The V segment lost 4 bases and the J segment 7 bases; nucleotides outside the gene matches: 5. CDR1 is SGHRS and CDR2 is YFSETQ in the germline V gene. The variable domain in full, with the rest retrieved from reference TRBV5-1 and TRBJ1-6, is KAGVTQTPRYLIKTRGQQVTLSCSPISGHRSVSWYQQTPGQGLQFLFEYFSETQRNKGNFPGRFSGRQFSNSRSEMNVSTLELGDSALYLCASSGGQGKNSPLHFGNGTRLTVT.

V usage is TRBV27 and J usage is TRBJ1-6; 10 bases agree with TRBD1. The CDR3 runs 13 residues. Germline V gene lookup returns CDR1 MNHEY and CDR2 SMNVEV (reference sequence). The junction had 1 base not matched to a gene; V was cut back by 6 bases and J by 8 bases. CDR3 nucleotides: TGTGCCAGCAGAGGACAGGGGGATTCACCCCTCCACTTT. This gives the protein CASRGQGDSPLHF.

Here the CDR3 reads CASSFGGLNEQYF. CDR3 in DNA: TGTGCCAGCAGCTTCGGGGGGCTGAACGAGCAGTACTTC. The V gene is TRBV7-6, the J gene TRBJ2-7, with D possibly being TRBD2 (7 bases). CDR1 and CDR2 (germline): SGHVS, FNYEAQ. Trimming took off 3 bases at V and 5 bases at J, with 11 bases between the two ends. The CDR3 loop spans 13 amino acids.

The V call is TRBV11-2, the J call TRBJ2-5; D not resolved. Per the germline V gene, CDR1 is SGHAT and CDR2 is FQNNGV. V lost 5 bases and J 0 bases, leaving 7 bases between the germline ends. The CDR3 totals 13 residues. CDR3 DNA sequence: TGTGCCAGCAGCATGGGCAACCAAGAGACCCAGTACTTC. Amino acids: CASSMGNQETQYF. The full variable domain, in which reference TRBV11-2 and TRBJ2-5 provide the parts outside the CDR3, is EAGVAQSPRYKIIEKRQSVAFWCNPISGHATLYWYQQILGQGPKLLIQFQNNGVVDDSQLPKDRFSAERLKGVDSTLKIQPAKLEDSAVYLCASSMGNQETQYFGPGTRLLVL.

This chain uses TRBV3-1 (or the pseudogene TRBV3-2) with TRBJ2-3, with 14 positions matching TRBD2. The germline gives CDR1 LGHDT, CDR2 YNNKEL (reference sequence). J lost 2 bases, V lost 4 bases, and 5 bases had no gene match. CDR3 length: 17 amino acids. The CDR3 bases are TGTGCCAGCAGCCGGACTAGCGGGGGGCCATTCACAGATACGCAGTATTTT. It is translated as CASSRTSGGPFTDTQYF.

V gene TRBV5-1 combines with J gene TRBJ1-5; no definite D call. V was pared by 4 bases and J by 2 bases, with 13 bases between. CDR1 is SGHRS, CDR2 YFSETQ, per germline. This CDR3 is 15 amino acids long. This CDR3 is CASSERPGGNQPQHF. Here the CDR3 DNA reads TGCGCCAGCAGCGAGAGGCCCGGCGGCAATCAGCCCCAGCATTTT.

This clone was observed a single time. The chain has TRBV19 and TRBJ1-2; the D is unclear. V lost 3 bases and J lost 8, with 19 bases in between. Germline CDR1 and CDR2: LNHDA and SQIVND (reference sequence). There are 15 residues in the CDR3. CDR3 protein: CASSIAHAERVGYTF. Written as DNA, the CDR3 is TGTGCCAGTAGTATCGCTCACGCAGAACGGGTGGGCTACACCTTC.

The genes are TRBV2 and TRBJ2-3, with D uncertain. Germline CDR1 SNHLY, CDR2 FYNNEI. There are 14 residues in the CDR3. Trimming removed 4 bases from V and 2 bases from J, with 10 bases in between. The CDR3 nucleotides are TGTGCCAGCAGTGTATTCCTGGCCACAGATACGCAGTATTTT. This codes for CASSVFLATDTQYF. Looking up the rest from reference TRBV2 and TRBJ2-3 gives the full variable domain: EPEVTQTPSHQVTQMGQEVILRCVPISNHLYFYWYRQILGQKVEFLVSFYNNEISEKSEIFDDQFSVERPDGSNFTLKIRSTKLEDSAMYFCASSVFLATDTQYFGPGTRLTVL.

The chain links TRBV7-2 to TRBJ1-6; possibly TRBD1 for D (5 bases). The CDR3 sequence is 16 residues long. In germline, CDR1 is SGHTA, CDR2 FQGNSA. The ends were cut back, 0 bases at V and 7 bases at J, with 13 bases in the middle. CDR3 in amino acids: CASSLAFSGLNSPLHF. In nucleotides, the CDR3 is TGTGCCAGCAGCTTAGCGTTTTCAGGGTTAAATTCACCCCTCCACTTT.

The V and J genes are TRBV5-1 and TRBJ1-4; a possible D gene is TRBD1 (5 bases). CDR1 and CDR2 (germline): SGHRS, YFSETQ. This CDR3 is 15 amino acids long. V was pared by 4 bases and J by 7 bases, with 17 bases between. The CDR3 DNA sequence: TGCGCCAGCAGCCTGGGGCCGCAGGGATCTGAAAAACTGTTTTTT. It codes for CASSLGPQGSEKLFF.

The CDR3 loop reads CASSLADGQGKLGYTF. CDR3 DNA: TGTGCCAGCAGCTTAGCCGACGGGCAGGGGAAGCTTGGCTACACCTTC. The rearrangement links TRBV7-9 to TRBJ1-2, with D perhaps TRBD1 (6 bases). CDR3 size: 16 residues. V lost 0 bases and J 7 bases, leaving 18 bases between the germline ends. The germline gives CDR1 SEHNR, CDR2 FQNEAQ (reference sequence).

The V call is TRBV30, the J call TRBJ1-1, with 7 bases lining up with TRBD1. V dropped 4 bases and J dropped 3; count of bases not matched to a gene: 8. This CDR3 is built from 14 residues. The V gene's germline CDR1 is GTSNPN and CDR2 SVGIG (reference sequence). DNA for the CDR3: TGTGCCTGGAAGACAGGGTTTTTGGACACTGAAGCTTTCTTT. Its translation: CAWKTGFLDTEAFF.

Only a few counts were recorded for this clone. The chain combines TRBV12-3 or TRBV12-4 with TRBJ1-1; tentatively, D is TRBD1 (5 bases). The CDR3 spans 13 residues. V was clipped by 1 base and J by 5 bases, with 8 bases between them. DNA of the CDR3: TGTGCCAGCAGTTTAGAGGGGCGGACTGAAGCTTTCTTT. Amino acid sequence: CASSLEGRTEAFF.

This clone was seen just once. The CDR3 region has the DNA TGCGCCAGCAGCCGCGGACTAGATGGCACAGATACGCAGTATTTT. It codes for CASSRGLDGTDTQYF. This sequence joins TRBV4-1 and TRBJ2-3, with 7 nucleotides matching TRBD2. CDR3 length: 15 amino acids. CDR1 and CDR2 from the germline V gene are MGHRA and YSYEKL. The V segment lost 4 bases and the J segment 1 base; nucleotides outside the gene matches: 5.

The chain recombines TRBV5-1 with TRBJ2-3; D may be TRBD1 (6 bases). Germline V lookup: CDR1 SGHRS, CDR2 YFSETQ. V shed 0 bases and J shed 1 base, with 9 bases lying between them. The CDR3 extends over 15 amino acids. The CDR3 loop is CASSLEAGGTDTQYF. CDR3 bases: TGCGCCAGCAGCTTGGAGGCAGGGGGCACAGATACGCAGTATTTT.

The CDR3 nucleotides read TGTGCCAGCAGACAGGGGGATGGTGGCTACACCTTC. Amino acids: CASRQGDGGYTF. This sequence joins TRBV28 and TRBJ1-2; 8 nucleotides agree with TRBD1. Losses at the gene ends were 6 bases for V and 7 bases for J; bases not matched to a gene: 4. CDR1 is MDHEN, CDR2 SYDVKM, per germline. The CDR3 is 12 amino acids.

The gene calls are TRBV4-1 and TRBJ1-2; D unclear. Trimming took 1 base from V and 2 from J, leaving 5 bases between them. The CDR3 has 13 amino acids. Germline V gene data show CDR1 as MGHRA and CDR2 as YSYEKL. In DNA, the CDR3 is TGCGCCAGCAGCCAAGGGAGGAACTATGGCTACACCTTC. This translates into CASSQGRNYGYTF.

V usage is TRBV7-6 and J usage is TRBJ1-2; D is ambiguous. V lost 4 bases and J 7 bases, leaving 7 bases between the germline ends. Germline V gene sequence: CDR1 SGHVS, CDR2 FNYEAQ. This CDR3 comprises 11 residues. CDR3 sequence reads: CASSSGLGYTF. CDR3 DNA: TGTGCCAGCAGCTCTGGGCTTGGCTACACCTTC.

The chain combines TRBV11-3 with TRBJ1-2; D not resolved. The germline V and J ends were trimmed by 1 base and 5 bases, with 8 bases remaining between them. The CDR3 is 13 residues long. CDR1 is SGHNT and CDR2 is YENEEA in the germline V gene. Here the CDR3 reads CASSLAGGYGYTF. In DNA form, the CDR3 reads TGTGCCAGCAGCTTAGCGGGCGGGTATGGCTACACCTTC.

The chain employs TRBV5-1 and TRBJ2-7; D remains unclear. V lost 1 base, J lost 0 bases, and 5 bases lay in between. The CDR3 totals 13 residues. Germline CDR1 reads SGHRS; CDR2 reads YFSETQ. CDR3 DNA: TGCGCCAGCAGCTTGCCAGACTCCTACGAGCAGTACTTC. It specifies CASSLPDSYEQYF.

The chain couples TRBV20-1 to TRBJ1-3; no firm D call. CDR3 length: 13 residues. Trimming took off 3 bases at V and 0 bases at J, with 6 bases between the two ends. CDR1 DFQATT and CDR2 SNEGSKA come from the germline V gene (reference sequence). CDR3 sequence: CSASKLSGNTIYF. In nucleotides, the CDR3 is TGCAGTGCTAGTAAGCTCTCTGGAAACACCATATATTTT.

The gene calls are TRBV5-1 and TRBJ2-5; D remains ambiguous. Germline V gene data show CDR1 as SGHRS and CDR2 as YFSETQ. The CDR3 runs 13 residues. Trimming pared 3 bases from V and 4 bases from J, leaving 10 bases between. The CDR3 loop reads CASSSPAVETQYF. The CDR3 DNA reads TGCGCCAGCAGCTCCCCTGCGGTAGAGACCCAGTACTTC.

V gene TRBV5-4 combines with J gene TRBJ1-2; D is possibly TRBD1 (5 bases). This CDR3 is 14 amino acids long. V lost 3 bases and J 3 bases, leaving 12 bases between the germline ends. The germline V gene encodes CDR1 SGHNT and CDR2 YYREEE (reference sequence). Here the CDR3 reads CASSSVTGDYGYTF. As DNA, the CDR3 is TGTGCCAGCAGCTCTGTTACAGGTGACTATGGCTACACCTTC.

The chain carries TRBV9 and TRBJ2-1; TRBD1 matches 9 bases. The germline V gene encodes CDR1 SGDLS and CDR2 YYNGEE. The ends lost 3 bases at V and 5 bases at J; junction bases unmatched: 3. This CDR3 comprises 14 residues. This CDR3 is CASSGGQGNNEQFF. In DNA, the CDR3 is TGTGCCAGCAGCGGGGGACAGGGCAACAATGAGCAGTTCTTC.

The chain has TRBV28 and TRBJ1-1, with unresolved D. The V end lost 6 bases, the J end lost 10 bases, and 15 bases lay between the germline ends. CDR1 is MDHEN and CDR2 is SYDVKM in the germline V gene. This CDR3 is built from 12 residues. The DNA for the CDR3 is TGTGCCAGCAGCCCTGTAGCGCAAAGAGCTTTCTTT. It specifies CASSPVAQRAFF.

This chain uses TRBV5-1 with TRBJ1-2, with a possible D match to TRBD1 (6 bases). Between the trimmed V and J ends, which lost 2 bases and 6 bases, there was a span of 11 bases. This CDR3 contains 13 residues. Germline CDR1 reads SGHRS; CDR2 reads YFSETQ. The DNA for the CDR3 is TGCGCCAGCAGCTTAGACAGGAGAAATGGCTACACCTTC. Translated: CASSLDRRNGYTF.

The V call is TRBV6-6, the J call TRBJ1-2, with 8 bases matching TRBD1. Unmatched junction bases numbered 7, after V lost 7 bases and J lost 0 bases. The CDR3 loop spans 15 amino acids. Germline CDR1 is MNHNY and CDR2 is SVGAGI (reference sequence). The CDR3 nucleotides are TGTGCCAGCAAAACGGGACAGGCCCCTAACTATGGCTACACCTTC. It translates to CASKTGQAPNYGYTF.

The J gene is TRBJ1-1, the V gene TRBV5-1; 7 nucleotides match TRBD1. Germline trimming cut 4 bases from V and 4 bases from J; bases unmatched to any gene: 7. The CDR3 spans 14 residues. Germline V gene lookup returns CDR1 SGHRS and CDR2 YFSETQ. The CDR3 protein is CASSHTGEITEAFF. The CDR3 coding sequence is TGCGCCAGCAGCCACACAGGGGAAATCACTGAAGCTTTCTTT.